This T cell receptor (beta chain) was retrieved from a study of a mutant IDH1 vaccine in newly diagnosed glioma. The overall study: Radiotherapy alone preceded vaccination by 4-6 weeks; alternatively, vaccination started with temozolomide cycles.

Generated by immunoSEQ multiplex PCR, the TCRdb table keeps only in-frame clones and is missing some. The data hold 40,000 to 50,000 clones, with 70% to 90% observed a single time. This clone has a single count. Antigen specificity is unknown. A junction end diverges from the germline sequence, so it may reflect a read error. The time point here: week 5, during vaccination. In every dose of vaccine, 300 ug of mutant IDH1 20-mer peptide was given alongside topical imiquimod. The CDR3 extends over 13 amino acids. CDR1 is SGHDT, CDR2 YYEEEE, per germline. The clonotype comes from a man in his forties or fifties with glioma. J is TRBJ1-1 and V is TRBV5-6, with D possibly TRBD1 on 6 matching bases. Sequencing was performed on PBMCs, taken from a glioma patient whose treatment included an IDH1 peptide vaccine. CDR3 amino acids: CASSLTGHGERLF. The CDR3 nucleotides are TGTGCCAGCAGCTTGACAGGGCATGGCGAGCGTCTCTTT.